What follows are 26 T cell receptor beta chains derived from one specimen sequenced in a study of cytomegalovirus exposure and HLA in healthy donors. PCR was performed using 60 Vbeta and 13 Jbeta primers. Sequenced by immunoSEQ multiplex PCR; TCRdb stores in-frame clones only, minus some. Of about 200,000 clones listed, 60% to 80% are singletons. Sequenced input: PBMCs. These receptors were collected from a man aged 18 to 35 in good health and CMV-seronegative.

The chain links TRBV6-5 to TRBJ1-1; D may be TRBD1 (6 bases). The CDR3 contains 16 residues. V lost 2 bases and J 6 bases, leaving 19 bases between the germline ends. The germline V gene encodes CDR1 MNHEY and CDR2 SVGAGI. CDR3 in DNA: TGTGCCAGCAGTTACAGGGGCGGGGGCGCTAATTCTGAAGCTTTCTTT. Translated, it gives CASSYRGGGANSEAFF.

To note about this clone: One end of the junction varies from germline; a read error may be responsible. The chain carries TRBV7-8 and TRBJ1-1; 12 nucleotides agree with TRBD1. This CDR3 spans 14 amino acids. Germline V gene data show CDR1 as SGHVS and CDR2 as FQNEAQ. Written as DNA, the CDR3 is TGTGCCAGCAGCTTAGAGGGGACAGGGGGCGGGAAGACTTTT. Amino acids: CASSLEGTGGGKTF.

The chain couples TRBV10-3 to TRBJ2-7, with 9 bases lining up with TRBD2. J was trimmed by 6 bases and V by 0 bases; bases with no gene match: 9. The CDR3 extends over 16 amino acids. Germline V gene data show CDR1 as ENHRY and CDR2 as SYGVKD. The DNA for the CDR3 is TGTGCCATCAGTGAGTCGATGGGACTAGCCGTCCCCGAGCAGTACTTC. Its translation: CAISESMGLAVPEQYF.

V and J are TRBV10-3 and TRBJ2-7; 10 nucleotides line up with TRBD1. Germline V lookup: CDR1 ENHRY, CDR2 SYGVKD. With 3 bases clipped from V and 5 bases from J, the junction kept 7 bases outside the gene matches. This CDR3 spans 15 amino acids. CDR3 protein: CAISEGQGGIDEQYF. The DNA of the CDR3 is TGTGCCATCAGTGAAGGACAGGGGGGTATTGACGAGCAGTACTTC.

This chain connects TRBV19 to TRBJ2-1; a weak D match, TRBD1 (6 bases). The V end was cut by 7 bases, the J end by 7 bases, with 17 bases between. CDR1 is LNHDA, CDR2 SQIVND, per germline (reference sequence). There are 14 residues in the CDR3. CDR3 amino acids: CASNQGSRNNEQFF. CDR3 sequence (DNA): TGTGCCAGTAACCAGGGGTCGCGAAATAATGAGCAGTTCTTC.

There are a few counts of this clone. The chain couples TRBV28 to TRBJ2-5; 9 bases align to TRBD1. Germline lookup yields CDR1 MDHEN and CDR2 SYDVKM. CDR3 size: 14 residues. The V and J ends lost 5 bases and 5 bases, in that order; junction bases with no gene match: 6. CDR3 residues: CASSPGQGRETQYF. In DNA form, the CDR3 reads TGTGCCAGCAGTCCCGGACAGGGGAGGGAGACCCAGTACTTC.

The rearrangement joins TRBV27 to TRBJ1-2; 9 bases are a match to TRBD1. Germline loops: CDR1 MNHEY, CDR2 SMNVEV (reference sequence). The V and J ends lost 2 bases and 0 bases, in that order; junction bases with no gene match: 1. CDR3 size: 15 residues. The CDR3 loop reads CASSLGDRANYGYTF. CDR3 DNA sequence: TGTGCCAGCAGTTTAGGGGACAGGGCTAACTATGGCTACACCTTC.

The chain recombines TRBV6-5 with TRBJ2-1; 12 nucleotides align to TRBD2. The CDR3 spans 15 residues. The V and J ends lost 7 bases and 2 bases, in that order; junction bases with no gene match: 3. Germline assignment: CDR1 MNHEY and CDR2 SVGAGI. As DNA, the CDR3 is TGTGCCAGCACCTGGACTAGCGGGGCCTACAATGAGCAGTTCTTC. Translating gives CASTWTSGAYNEQFF.

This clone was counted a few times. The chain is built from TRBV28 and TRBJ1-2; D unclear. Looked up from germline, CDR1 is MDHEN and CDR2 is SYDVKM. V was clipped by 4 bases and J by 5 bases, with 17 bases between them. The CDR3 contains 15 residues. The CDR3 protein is CASSYRGRRLYGYTF. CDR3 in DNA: TGTGCCAGCAGTTACCGGGGTCGGCGGCTATATGGCTACACCTTC.

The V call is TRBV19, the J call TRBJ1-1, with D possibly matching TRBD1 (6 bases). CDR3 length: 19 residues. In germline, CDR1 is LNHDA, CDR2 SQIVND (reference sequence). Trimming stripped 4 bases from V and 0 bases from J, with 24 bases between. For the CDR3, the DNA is TGTGCCAGTAGTACAAGGGATCGACAGGCCCTCGCGATGAACACTGAAGCTTTCTTT. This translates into CASSTRDRQALAMNTEAFF.

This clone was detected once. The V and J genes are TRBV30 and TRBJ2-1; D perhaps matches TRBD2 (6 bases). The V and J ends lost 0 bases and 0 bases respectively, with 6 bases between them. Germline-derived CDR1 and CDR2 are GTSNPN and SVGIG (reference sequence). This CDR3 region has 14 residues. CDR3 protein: CAWSVGGSYNEQFF. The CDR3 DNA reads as TGTGCCTGGAGTGTCGGGGGCTCCTACAATGAGCAGTTCTTC.

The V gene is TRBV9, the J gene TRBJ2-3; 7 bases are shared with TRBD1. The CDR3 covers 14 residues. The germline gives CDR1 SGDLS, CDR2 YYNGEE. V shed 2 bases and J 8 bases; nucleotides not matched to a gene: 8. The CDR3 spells CASSVLDREGTQYF. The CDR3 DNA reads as TGTGCCAGCAGCGTCCTAGACAGGGAAGGTACGCAGTATTTT.

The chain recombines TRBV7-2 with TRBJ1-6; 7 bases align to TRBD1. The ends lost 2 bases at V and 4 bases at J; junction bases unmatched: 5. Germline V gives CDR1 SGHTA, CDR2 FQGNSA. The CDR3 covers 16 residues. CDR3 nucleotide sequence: TGTGCCAGCAGCTTATTTGGGACAGATTATAATTCACCCCTCCACTTT. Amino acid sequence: CASSLFGTDYNSPLHF.

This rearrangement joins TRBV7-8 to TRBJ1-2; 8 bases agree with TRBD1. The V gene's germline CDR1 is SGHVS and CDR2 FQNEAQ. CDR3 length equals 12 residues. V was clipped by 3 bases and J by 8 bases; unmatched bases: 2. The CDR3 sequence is CASSLAGGGYTF. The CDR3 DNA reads TGTGCCAGCAGCTTGGCAGGGGGCGGCTACACCTTC.

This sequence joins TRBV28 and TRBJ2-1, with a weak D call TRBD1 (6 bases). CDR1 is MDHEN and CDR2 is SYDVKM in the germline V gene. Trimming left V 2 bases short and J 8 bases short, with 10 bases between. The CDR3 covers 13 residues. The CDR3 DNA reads TGTGCCAGCAGTTTACAACAGGGCCATGAGCAGTTCTTC. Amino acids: CASSLQQGHEQFF.

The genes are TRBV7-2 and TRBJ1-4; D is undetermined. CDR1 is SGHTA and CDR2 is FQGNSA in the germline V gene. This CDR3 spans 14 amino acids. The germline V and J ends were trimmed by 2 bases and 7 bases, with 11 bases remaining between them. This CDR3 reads CASSLFTPGEKLFF. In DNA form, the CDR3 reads TGTGCCAGCAGCTTATTTACTCCGGGTGAAAAACTGTTTTTT.

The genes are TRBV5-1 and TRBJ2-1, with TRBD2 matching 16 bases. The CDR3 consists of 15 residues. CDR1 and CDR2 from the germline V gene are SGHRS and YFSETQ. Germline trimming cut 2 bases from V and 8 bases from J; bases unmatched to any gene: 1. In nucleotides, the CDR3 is TGCGCCAGCAGCTTCGGGACTAGCGGGGGGGATGAGCAGTTCTTC. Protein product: CASSFGTSGGDEQFF.

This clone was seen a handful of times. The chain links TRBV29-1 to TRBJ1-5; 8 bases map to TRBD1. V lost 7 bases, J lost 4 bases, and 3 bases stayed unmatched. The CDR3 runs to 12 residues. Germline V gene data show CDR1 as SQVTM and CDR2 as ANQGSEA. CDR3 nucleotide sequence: TGCAGCGCCAGACAGGGGAATCAGCCCCAGCATTTT. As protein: CSARQGNQPQHF.

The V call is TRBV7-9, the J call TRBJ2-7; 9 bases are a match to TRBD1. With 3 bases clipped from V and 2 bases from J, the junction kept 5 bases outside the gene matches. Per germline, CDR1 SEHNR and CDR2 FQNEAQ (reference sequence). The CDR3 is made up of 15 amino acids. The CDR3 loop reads CASSFDRGITYEQYF. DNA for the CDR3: TGTGCCAGCAGCTTCGACAGGGGGATTACCTACGAGCAGTACTTC.

Here the CDR3 reads CASSITGGSGNTIYF. The CDR3 coding sequence is TGTGCCAGCAGCATTACAGGGGGCTCTGGAAACACCATATATTTT. The V and J genes are TRBV7-2 and TRBJ1-3, with TRBD1 matching 8 bases. The germline CDR1 and CDR2 sequences are SGHTA and FQGNSA. This CDR3 is 15 amino acids long. The V gene end was trimmed by 5 bases and the J gene end by 0 bases; junction bases not matched to a gene: 3.

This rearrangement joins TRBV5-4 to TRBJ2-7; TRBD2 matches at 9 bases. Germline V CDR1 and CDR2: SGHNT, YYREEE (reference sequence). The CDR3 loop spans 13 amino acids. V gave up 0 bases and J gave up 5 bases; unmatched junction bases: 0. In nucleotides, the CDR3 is TGTGCCAGCAGCTTGGGCGGGGGGGACGAGCAGTACTTC. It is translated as CASSLGGGDEQYF. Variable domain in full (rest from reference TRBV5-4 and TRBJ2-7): ETGVTQSPTHLIKTRGQQVTLRCSSQSGHNTVSWYQQALGQGPQFIFQYYREEENGRGNFPPRFSGLQFPNYSSELNVNALELDDSALYLCASSLGGGDEQYFGPGTRLTVT.

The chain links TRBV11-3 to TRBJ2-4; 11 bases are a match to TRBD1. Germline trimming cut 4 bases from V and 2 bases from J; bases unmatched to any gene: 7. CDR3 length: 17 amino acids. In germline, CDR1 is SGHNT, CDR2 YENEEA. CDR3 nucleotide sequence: TGTGCCAGCAGCTCGAGGACAGGGGGCTCTCCCAAAAACATTCAGTACTTC. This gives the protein CASSSRTGGSPKNIQYF.

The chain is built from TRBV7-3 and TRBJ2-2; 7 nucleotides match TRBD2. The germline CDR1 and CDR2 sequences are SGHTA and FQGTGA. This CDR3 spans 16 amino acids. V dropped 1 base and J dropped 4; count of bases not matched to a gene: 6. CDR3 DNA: TGTGCCAGCAGCTTAAGTGGGGGGGGTACCACCGGGGAGCTGTTTTTT. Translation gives CASSLSGGGTTGELFF.

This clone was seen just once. CDR3 sequence: CASSLVIIGGGDYNEQFF. The CDR3 nucleotides are TGTGCCAGCAGCTTAGTAATTATCGGAGGGGGGGATTACAATGAGCAGTTCTTC. This chain joins TRBV7-2 and TRBJ2-1; TRBD2 might be the D (7 bases). The CDR3 is 18 residues long. Trimming took off 1 base at V and 4 bases at J, with 20 bases between the two ends. Germline V gene lookup returns CDR1 SGHTA and CDR2 FQGNSA.

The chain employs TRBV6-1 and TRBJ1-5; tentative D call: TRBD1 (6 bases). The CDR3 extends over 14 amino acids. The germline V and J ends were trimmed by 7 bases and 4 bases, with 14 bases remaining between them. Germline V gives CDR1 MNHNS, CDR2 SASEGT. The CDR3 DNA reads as TGTGCCAGCAAGGACAGCCGGTCTAATCAGCCCCAGCATTTT. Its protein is CASKDSRSNQPQHF.

CDR3 in amino acids: CASRFTLFGTGAYEQYF. In nucleotides, the CDR3 is TGTGCCAGCAGATTCACTCTTTTTGGGACAGGGGCGTACGAGCAGTACTTC. J is TRBJ2-7 and V is TRBV27, with 10 bases lining up with TRBD1. The CDR3 spans 17 residues. V gave up 6 bases and J gave up 4 bases; unmatched junction bases: 15. From germline, CDR1 is MNHEY and CDR2 SMNVEV (reference sequence).